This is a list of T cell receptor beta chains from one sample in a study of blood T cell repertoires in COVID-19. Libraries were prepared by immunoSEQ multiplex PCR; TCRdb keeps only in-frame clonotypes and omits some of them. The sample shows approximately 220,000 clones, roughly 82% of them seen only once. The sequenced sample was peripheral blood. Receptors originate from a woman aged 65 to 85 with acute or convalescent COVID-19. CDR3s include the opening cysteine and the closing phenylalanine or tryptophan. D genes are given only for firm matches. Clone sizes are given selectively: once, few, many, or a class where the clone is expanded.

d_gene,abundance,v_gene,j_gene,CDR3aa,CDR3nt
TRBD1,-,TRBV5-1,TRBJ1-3,CASSLQGGARTGNTIYF,TGCGCCAGCAGTCTACAAGGGGGCGCAAGAACTGGAAACACCATATATTTT
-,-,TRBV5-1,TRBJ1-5,CASSPTNRYQPQHF,TGCGCCAGCAGCCCAACGAACAGGTATCAGCCCCAGCATTTT
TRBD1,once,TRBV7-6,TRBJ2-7,CASSGDRRSSYEQYF,TGTGCCAGCAGCGGGGACAGGAGGAGCTCCTACGAGCAGTACTTC
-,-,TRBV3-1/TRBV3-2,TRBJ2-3,CASSQGDRGVYF,TGTGCCAGCAGCCAAGGAGACCGCGGCGTCTATTTT
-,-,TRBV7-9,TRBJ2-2,CASSLTPNTGELFF,TGTGCCAGCAGCCTGACTCCCAACACCGGGGAGCTGTTTTTT
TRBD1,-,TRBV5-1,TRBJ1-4,CASSLVGDRVDEKLFF,TGCGCCAGCAGCTTGGTTGGGGACAGGGTAGATGAAAAACTGTTTTTT
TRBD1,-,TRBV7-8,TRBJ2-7,CASSWGQGASYEQYF,TGTGCCAGCAGCTGGGGACAGGGGGCCTCCTACGAGCAGTACTTC
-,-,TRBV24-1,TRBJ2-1,CATSDLLVNEQFF,TGTGCCACCAGTGACTTACTAGTCAATGAGCAGTTCTTC
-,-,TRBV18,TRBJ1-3,CASSLQTGNTIYF,TGTGCCAGCTCACTACAAACCGGAAACACCATATATTTT
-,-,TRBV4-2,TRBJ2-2,CASCPQAVGSGGELFF,TGTGCCAGCTGTCCCCAAGCCGTGGGGAGCGGCGGGGAGCTGTTTTTT
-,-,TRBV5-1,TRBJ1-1,CASSLAGSQSTEAFF,TGCGCCAGCAGCTTGGCCGGGAGTCAGAGCACTGAAGCTTTCTTT
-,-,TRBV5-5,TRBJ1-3,CASSLVGTPSLSGNTIYF,TGTGCCAGCAGCTTGGTCGGGACACCATCTCTCTCTGGAAACACCATATATTTT
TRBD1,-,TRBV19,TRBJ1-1,CASIGGPMNTEAFF,TGTGCCAGTATAGGGGGCCCCATGAACACTGAAGCTTTCTTT
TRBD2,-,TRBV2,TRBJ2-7,CASSERLADEQYF,TGTGCCAGCAGTGAAAGACTAGCTGACGAGCAGTACTTC
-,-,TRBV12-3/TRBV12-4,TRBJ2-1,CASSPRDSQQQFF,TGTGCCAGCAGTCCTCGTGACAGCCAGCAGCAGTTCTTC